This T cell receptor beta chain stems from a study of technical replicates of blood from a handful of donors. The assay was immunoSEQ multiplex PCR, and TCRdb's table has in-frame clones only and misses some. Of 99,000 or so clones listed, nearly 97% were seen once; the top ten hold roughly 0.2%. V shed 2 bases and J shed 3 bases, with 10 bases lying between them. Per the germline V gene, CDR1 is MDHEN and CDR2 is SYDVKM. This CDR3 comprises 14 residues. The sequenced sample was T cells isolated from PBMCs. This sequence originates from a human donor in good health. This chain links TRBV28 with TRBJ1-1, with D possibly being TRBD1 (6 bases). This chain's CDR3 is CASSLVGGYTEAFF. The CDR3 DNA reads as TGTGCCAGCAGTTTAGTAGGGGGATACACTGAAGCTTTCTTT.